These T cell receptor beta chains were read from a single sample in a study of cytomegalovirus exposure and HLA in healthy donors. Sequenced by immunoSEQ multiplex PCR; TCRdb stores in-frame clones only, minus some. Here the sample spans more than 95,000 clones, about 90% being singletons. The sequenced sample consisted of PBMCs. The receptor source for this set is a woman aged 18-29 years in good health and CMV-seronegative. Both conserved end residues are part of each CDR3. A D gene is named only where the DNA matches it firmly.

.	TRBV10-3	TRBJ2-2	CAIKEAANTGELFF
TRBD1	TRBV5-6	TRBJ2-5	CASSLAVRTGSGETQYF
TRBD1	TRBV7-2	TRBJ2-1	CASSLVGRGQGAYNEQFF
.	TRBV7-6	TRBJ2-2	CASSLAGVRTTAGTGELFF
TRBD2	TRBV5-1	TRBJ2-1	CASSDGLARREQFF
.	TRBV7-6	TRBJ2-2	CASSLGGQGKANTGELFF
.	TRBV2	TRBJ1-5	CASSSQGFNQPQHF
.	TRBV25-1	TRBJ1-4	CASSVQTAPNEKLFF
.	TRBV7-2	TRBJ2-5	CASSLGGGKRTQYF
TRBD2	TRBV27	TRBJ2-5	CASSPGLGVETQYF
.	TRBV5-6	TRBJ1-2	CASREQTGFGNYGYTF
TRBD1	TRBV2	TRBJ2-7	CASSTGTGREQYF
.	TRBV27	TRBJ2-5	CASSTAGESQETQYF
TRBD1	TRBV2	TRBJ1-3	CASSLDRGDGNTIYF
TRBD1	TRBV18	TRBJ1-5	CASSPGTGRNQPQHF
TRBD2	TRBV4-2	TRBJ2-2	CASSQDLGGMEAGELFF